Shown below are 30 T cell receptor beta chains from a single sample sequenced in a study of cytomegalovirus exposure and HLA in healthy donors. The PCR had 60 Vbeta and 13 Jbeta primers. Using immunoSEQ multiplex PCR, the repertoire was profiled, and TCRdb retains in-frame clones only, with some absent. The sample yields about 130,000 clones, over 70% seen once. Sequencing input: PBMCs. The receptors here all came from a man aged 25-45 years in good health and CMV-seronegative.

The chain carries TRBV15 and TRBJ2-3; D is possibly TRBD2 (5 bases). Germline V gene data show CDR1 as LNHNV and CDR2 as YYDKDF (reference sequence). V lost 0 bases to trimming and J lost 6 bases, with 13 bases between them. The CDR3 is made up of 15 amino acids. The CDR3, as DNA: TGTGCCACCAGCAGAGAAAAGCTTGGAGGCGATACGCAGTATTTT. Its translation is CATSREKLGGDTQYF.

As regards this clone: The CDR3 carries no conserved terminal phenylalanine or tryptophan, so it likely arises from a read error. V usage is TRBV5-1 and J usage is TRBJ1-5; D remains unclear. The CDR3 consists of 15 residues. Per germline, CDR1 SGHRS and CDR2 YFSETQ. V lost 1 base, J lost 0 bases, and 8 bases lay in between. The CDR3 bases are TGCGCCAGCAGCTTGACGGGATCTAGCAATCAGCCCCAGCATGTT. Translating gives CASSLTGSSNQPQHV.

V and J are TRBV9 and TRBJ1-2; D gene ambiguous. The germline V gene has CDR1 SGDLS and CDR2 YYNGEE. CDR3 length equals 13 residues. Trimming removed 0 bases from V and 8 bases from J, with 11 bases in between. The CDR3 is CASSVGPAEGYTF. Here the CDR3 DNA reads TGTGCCAGCAGCGTAGGGCCCGCGGAAGGCTACACCTTC.

This clone was picked up a small number of times. This chain connects TRBV19 to TRBJ1-4, with 8 bases matching TRBD1. The CDR3 consists of 13 residues. Germline V gene data show CDR1 as LNHDA and CDR2 as SQIVND (reference sequence). V shed 5 bases, J shed 7 bases, and the junction held 3 bases outside the gene matches. CDR3: CASSLDRAEKLFF. The CDR3 DNA follows: TGTGCCAGTAGTCTGGACAGGGCTGAAAAACTGTTTTTT.

The chain employs TRBV25-1 and TRBJ2-7; 8 positions match TRBD1. From germline, CDR1 is MGHDK and CDR2 SYGVNS. The CDR3 is 13 residues long. V lost 3 bases, J lost 5 bases, and 3 bases stayed unmatched. The CDR3: CASSETGAHEQYF. The CDR3 DNA follows: TGTGCCAGCAGTGAGACAGGGGCACACGAGCAGTACTTC.

The CDR3, as DNA: TGTGCCAGCAGCTTGGGGACCAGGGCGGATGGTGAAAAACTGTTTTTT. Translation: CASSLGTRADGEKLFF. The chain recombines TRBV5-4 with TRBJ1-4, with D possibly being TRBD1 (5 bases). The germline V gene encodes CDR1 SGHNT and CDR2 YYREEE (reference sequence). Trimming took off 0 bases at V and 7 bases at J, with 16 bases between the two ends. The CDR3 runs 16 residues.

The chain combines TRBV7-9 with TRBJ2-1; D is uncertain. The germline V gene encodes CDR1 SEHNR and CDR2 FQNEAQ (reference sequence). The CDR3 totals 16 residues. V gave up 5 bases and J gave up 6 bases, with 20 bases separating them. The CDR3 DNA reads as TGTGCCAGCAGCATGAAACTCGGGTCCAAGTCCAATGAGCAGTTCTTC. This gives the protein CASSMKLGSKSNEQFF.

The chain joins TRBV28 to TRBJ2-7; 7 bases match TRBD2. Per the germline V gene, CDR1 is MDHEN and CDR2 is SYDVKM. This CDR3 is 15 amino acids long. Trimming took 5 bases from V and 2 from J; bases not matched to a gene: 9. CDR3 in amino acids: CASSPRVAGAYEQYF. The CDR3 DNA reads TGTGCCAGCAGTCCCCGGGTGGCGGGAGCCTACGAGCAGTACTTC.

This chain links TRBV18 with TRBJ2-3; D unresolved. The CDR3 consists of 17 residues. V lost 3 bases and J lost 5, with 21 bases in between. Germline loops: CDR1 KGHSH, CDR2 LQKENI. CDR3: CASSPLTETTAEDTQYF. DNA for the CDR3: TGTGCCAGCTCACCCTTGACTGAGACCACGGCGGAAGATACGCAGTATTTT.

The chain combines TRBV10-1 with TRBJ2-3, with D possibly TRBD2 on 5 matching bases. The CDR3 is made up of 15 amino acids. The germline CDR1 and CDR2 sequences are WNHNN and SYGVQD (reference sequence). V shed 7 bases and J shed 1 base, with 15 bases lying between them. In nucleotides, the CDR3 is TGCGCCAGCAAGATTGAGGGAGCTGGCACAGATACGCAGTATTTT. It yields the protein CASKIEGAGTDTQYF.

The J gene is TRBJ1-5, the V gene TRBV7-2; TRBD1 agrees at 11 bases. CDR3 length: 18 amino acids. The V gene end was trimmed by 5 bases and the J gene end by 0 bases; junction bases not matched to a gene: 9. Germline V lookup: CDR1 SGHTA, CDR2 FQGNSA. CDR3 DNA: TGTGCCAGCAGCCTCGGACAGGGGGCGCATATTAGCAATCAGCCCCAGCATTTT. It encodes CASSLGQGAHISNQPQHF.

J is TRBJ2-2 and V is TRBV7-8; 7 bases match TRBD1. Germline CDR1 is SGHVS and CDR2 is FQNEAQ. The V gene end was trimmed by 5 bases and the J gene end by 5 bases; junction bases not matched to a gene: 11. The CDR3 spans 16 residues. CDR3 nucleotide sequence: TGTGCCAGCAGCCCGGGGATAGGGGGCGCGACCGGGGAGCTGTTTTTT. It is translated as CASSPGIGGATGELFF.

The rearrangement links TRBV30 to TRBJ1-4; maybe TRBD1 (6 bases). Germline V gene lookup returns CDR1 GTSNPN and CDR2 SVGIG (reference sequence). V was clipped by 6 bases and J by 5 bases, with 13 bases between them. This CDR3 comprises 13 residues. CDR3 sequence (DNA): TGTGCCTGTGCCGGGACATCAAATGAAAAACTGTTTTTT. Translation gives CACAGTSNEKLFF.

The CDR3 nucleotides read TGCAGCGTTTCCCGGGGGGGCCAAGGAAACACCATATATTTT. This encodes CSVSRGGQGNTIYF. The genes are TRBV29-1 and TRBJ1-3, with a tentative D call TRBD1 (6 bases). The ends were cut back, 5 bases at V and 4 bases at J, with 15 bases in the middle. This CDR3 is 14 amino acids long. In germline, CDR1 is SQVTM, CDR2 ANQGSEA.

J is TRBJ1-4 and V is TRBV9; no definite D call. The CDR3 covers 15 residues. The V end was cut by 4 bases, the J end by 2 bases, with 12 bases between. The germline V gene has CDR1 SGDLS and CDR2 YYNGEE. In DNA form, the CDR3 reads TGTGCCAGCAGCTCCTTAACTACTACTAATGAAAAACTGTTTTTT. This sequence encodes CASSSLTTTNEKLFF.

The J gene is TRBJ2-1, the V gene TRBV4-1; D remains ambiguous. Between the trimmed V and J ends, which lost 11 bases and 0 bases, there was a span of 11 bases. The CDR3 loop spans 13 amino acids. Germline V gene data show CDR1 as MGHRA and CDR2 as YSYEKL. The CDR3 nucleotides read TGCGCCCTCATGGGCTCCTCCTACAATGAGCAGTTCTTC. Amino acids: CALMGSSYNEQFF.

The chain uses TRBV6-4 and TRBJ2-1; the match to TRBD2 covers 12 bases. The germline gives CDR1 MRHNA, CDR2 SNTAGT. After removal of 4 bases from V and 6 bases from J, the junction contained 1 base not matched to a gene. The CDR3 contains 14 residues. The CDR3 sequence is CASSASGRGNEQFF. The CDR3 DNA sequence: TGTGCCAGCAGTGCTAGCGGGAGGGGCAATGAGCAGTTCTTC.

The gene calls are TRBV4-3 and TRBJ2-1, with 15 bases identical to TRBD2. This CDR3 spans 16 amino acids. Germline-derived CDR1 and CDR2 are LGHNA and YSLEER. J gave up 9 bases and V 4 bases, and 7 bases lay outside the gene matches. The CDR3 region has the DNA TGCGCCAGCAGCCCAGGACTAGCGGGAGGGGATGGTGAGCAGTTCTTC. Its translation: CASSPGLAGGDGEQFF.

This chain links TRBV7-6 with TRBJ1-2; 8 bases are shared with TRBD1. The length of the CDR3 is 13 residues. V trimming: 1 base; J trimming: 8 bases; junction bases outside the gene matches: 3. From germline, CDR1 is SGHVS and CDR2 FNYEAQ. CDR3 sequence: CASSLDRGEGYTF. CDR3 nucleotide sequence: TGTGCCAGCAGCTTAGACAGGGGGGAAGGCTACACCTTC.

A note on this clone: No conserved phenylalanine or tryptophan is present at the end of the CDR3, so a read error is the likely explanation. The DNA for the CDR3 is TGTGCCAGCACCAGGGGACGGTTCGGCAATCAGCCCCAGCATGTT. This encodes CASTRGRFGNQPQHV. This rearrangement joins TRBV6-6 to TRBJ1-5; D possibly corresponds to TRBD1 (6 bases). The germline V and J ends were trimmed by 7 bases and 2 bases, with 15 bases remaining between them. The CDR3 length is 15 residues. The germline V gene has CDR1 MNHNY and CDR2 SVGAGI (reference sequence).

The rearrangement joins TRBV19 to TRBJ1-5; D is perhaps TRBD1 (6 bases). CDR1 is LNHDA, CDR2 SQIVND, per germline (reference sequence). The CDR3 has 15 residues. The V end was cut by 5 bases, the J end by 6 bases, with 17 bases between. The CDR3 loop is CASSPLGALGQPQHF. The CDR3 region has the DNA TGTGCCAGTAGTCCCCTGGGGGCGCTGGGTCAGCCCCAGCATTTT.

V is TRBV9 and J is TRBJ1-1; D uncertain. The germline V and J ends were trimmed by 4 bases and 0 bases, with 10 bases remaining between them. CDR3 length equals 14 residues. CDR1 is SGDLS, CDR2 YYNGEE, per germline. CDR3 nucleotide sequence: TGTGCCAGCAGCCTCCGAAGCATGAACACTGAAGCTTTCTTT. As protein: CASSLRSMNTEAFF.

This CDR3 reads CASSQGTGSGNTIYF. The CDR3 nucleotides are TGCGCCAGCAGCCAGGGGACAGGTTCTGGAAACACCATATATTTT. The chain has TRBV4-1 and TRBJ1-3; 8 bases map to TRBD1. V shed 3 bases, J shed 1 base, and the junction held 2 bases outside the gene matches. Germline V gene lookup returns CDR1 MGHRA and CDR2 YSYEKL. The CDR3 consists of 15 residues.

The chain employs TRBV7-9 and TRBJ2-7, with D possibly being TRBD2 (6 bases). The CDR3 runs to 11 residues. Germline values: CDR1 SEHNR, CDR2 FQNEAQ (reference sequence). Trimming stripped 8 bases from V and 6 bases from J, with 11 bases between. The CDR3 DNA follows: TGTGCCAGCGTCCGGGGGAGCGAGCAGTACTTC. It specifies CASVRGSEQYF.

The chain recombines TRBV15 with TRBJ1-4; a weak D match, TRBD1 (5 bases). The CDR3 has 15 amino acids. Germline-derived CDR1 and CDR2 are LNHNV and YYDKDF (reference sequence). Trimming removed 4 bases from V and 5 bases from J, with 14 bases in between. CDR3 sequence (DNA): TGTGCCACCAGCAAACAGGTTGGGGTCAATGAAAAACTGTTTTTT. Protein sequence: CATSKQVGVNEKLFF.

The chain employs TRBV11-1 and TRBJ2-5, with D uncertain. CDR1 and CDR2 (germline): SGHAT, FQDESV (reference sequence). The CDR3 extends over 11 amino acids. Trimming took 6 bases from V and 4 from J, leaving 6 bases between them. In nucleotides, the CDR3 is TGTGCCAGCAGTCGAGCAGAGACCCAGTACTTC. Amino acids: CASSRAETQYF.

This chain joins TRBV4-1 and TRBJ1-2, with a tentative D call TRBD1 (5 bases). This CDR3 comprises 16 residues. Germline V gives CDR1 MGHRA, CDR2 YSYEKL. V shed 3 bases and J shed 8 bases, with 22 bases lying between them. CDR3 in amino acids: CASSHRISGGREGYTF. The DNA for the CDR3 is TGCGCCAGCAGCCACCGAATTTCGGGGGGACGAGAAGGCTACACCTTC.

The chain carries TRBV6-1 and TRBJ2-1; tentatively, D is TRBD2 (5 bases). CDR3 length equals 14 residues. The germline V and J ends were trimmed by 7 bases and 2 bases, with 12 bases remaining between them. CDR1 is MNHNS and CDR2 is SASEGT in the germline V gene. The CDR3 region has the DNA TGTGCCAGCACTAGCCTCAAGGCCTACAATGAGCAGTTCTTC. Translated: CASTSLKAYNEQFF.

The rearrangement uses TRBV15 and TRBJ2-7, with 9 bases aligning to TRBD2. In germline, CDR1 is LNHNV, CDR2 YYDKDF (reference sequence). V gave up 3 bases and J gave up 3 bases; unmatched junction bases: 9. CDR3 length equals 16 residues. In nucleotides, the CDR3 is TGTGCCACCAGCAGGGCGGGGGGGCAGGTATTCTACGAGCAGTACTTC. It is translated as CATSRAGGQVFYEQYF.

The genes are TRBV9 and TRBJ2-3; TRBD1 matches 9 bases. This CDR3 region has 14 residues. From germline, CDR1 is SGDLS and CDR2 YYNGEE. The V segment lost 4 bases and the J segment 6 bases; nucleotides outside the gene matches: 6. The CDR3 reads CASSTGQGRDTQYF. In DNA form, the CDR3 reads TGTGCCAGCAGCACCGGACAGGGGAGGGATACGCAGTATTTT.